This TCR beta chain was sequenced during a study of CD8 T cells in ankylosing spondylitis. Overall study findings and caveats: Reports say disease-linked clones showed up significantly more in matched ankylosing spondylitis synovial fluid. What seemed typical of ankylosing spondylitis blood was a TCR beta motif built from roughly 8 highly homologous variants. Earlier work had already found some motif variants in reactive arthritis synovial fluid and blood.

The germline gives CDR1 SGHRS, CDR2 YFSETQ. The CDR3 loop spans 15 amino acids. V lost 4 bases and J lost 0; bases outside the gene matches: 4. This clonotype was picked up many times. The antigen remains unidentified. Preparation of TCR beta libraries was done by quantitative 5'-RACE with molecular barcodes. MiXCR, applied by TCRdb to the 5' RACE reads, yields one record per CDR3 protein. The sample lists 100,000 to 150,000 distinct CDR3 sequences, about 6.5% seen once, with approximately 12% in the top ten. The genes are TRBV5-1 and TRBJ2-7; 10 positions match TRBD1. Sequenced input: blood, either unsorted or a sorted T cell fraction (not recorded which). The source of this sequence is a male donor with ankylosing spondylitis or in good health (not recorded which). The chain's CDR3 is CASSQTGGYSYEQYF. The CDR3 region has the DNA TGCGCCAGCAGCCAGACAGGGGGCTACTCCTACGAGCAGTACTTC.